Below are 8 T cell receptor beta chains sequenced from a single sample in a study of blood T cell repertoires in COVID-19. Sequenced by immunoSEQ multiplex PCR; TCRdb stores in-frame clones only, minus some. Found here are 150,000 or so clones, around 80% of them singletons; the top ten hold around 15%. The sequenced sample was peripheral blood. The receptors derive from a human donor with acute or convalescent COVID-19. The donor label of this sample is uncertain.

The chain links TRBV6-5 to TRBJ1-2, with D perhaps matching TRBD1 (6 bases). The germline V and J ends were trimmed by 5 bases and 4 bases, with 11 bases remaining between them. Germline-derived CDR1 and CDR2 are MNHEY and SVGAGI. The CDR3 runs 13 residues. CDR3 DNA: TGTGCCAGCAGTACGGGACAAATCTATGGCTACACCTTC. Its protein is CASSTGQIYGYTF.

This clone has only one observation. The chain combines TRBV6-1 with TRBJ1-1; D remains unclear. This CDR3 is built from 14 residues. The V gene lost 1 base and the J gene lost 7 bases, with 13 bases spanning the gap. Germline CDR1 is MNHNS and CDR2 is SASEGT. CDR3 amino acids: CASSEEGRGVEAFF. The CDR3 DNA sequence: TGTGCCAGCAGTGAAGAAGGAAGAGGAGTTGAAGCTTTCTTT.

The chain uses TRBV11-1 and TRBJ1-1, with D possibly being TRBD1 (5 bases). This CDR3 is built from 13 residues. Trimming removed 3 bases from V and 4 bases from J, with 9 bases in between. CDR1 and CDR2 from the germline V gene are SGHAT and FQDESV (reference sequence). The CDR3 protein is CASSFGGATEAFF. CDR3 in DNA: TGTGCCAGCAGCTTTGGTGGGGCCACTGAAGCTTTCTTT.

On this clone itself: Sequence at one end of the junction differs from germline and may be a read error. CDR3 amino acids: CASSLDEVVAAEAF. The CDR3, as DNA: TGTGCCAGCAGCTTAGATGAGGTCGTGGCCGCGGAAGCCTTC. The rearrangement joins TRBV11-2 to TRBJ1-2; unclear D gene. CDR1 SGHAT and CDR2 FQNNGV come from the germline V gene. The length of the CDR3 is 14 residues.

The rearrangement uses TRBV6-5 and TRBJ2-1; the match to TRBD2 covers 7 bases. The CDR3 is made up of 13 amino acids. CDR1 MNHEY and CDR2 SVGAGI come from the germline V gene. V was clipped by 6 bases and J by 9 bases; unmatched bases: 8. The CDR3: CASSGGRRSEQFF. The CDR3 DNA follows: TGTGCCAGCAGCGGGGGGAGACGGAGTGAGCAGTTCTTC.

The chain uses TRBV25-1 and TRBJ1-5; 8 bases fit TRBD1. Germline CDR1 is MGHDK and CDR2 is SYGVNS. V shed 4 bases and J 9 bases; nucleotides not matched to a gene: 11. The CDR3 is 15 residues long. The CDR3 loop reads CASSASTGVGVPQHF. CDR3 in DNA: TGTGCCAGCAGTGCCTCGACAGGGGTTGGTGTGCCCCAGCATTTT.

The chain joins TRBV2 to TRBJ2-3; 14 nucleotides line up with TRBD2. There are 16 residues in the CDR3. The V gene's germline CDR1 is SNHLY and CDR2 FYNNEI. V shed 6 bases, J shed 5 bases, and the junction held 7 bases outside the gene matches. CDR3 DNA sequence: TGTGCCAGCAGGCCGACTAGCGGGGGGGTTCGAGATACGCAGTATTTT. Translation gives CASRPTSGGVRDTQYF. The full variable domain, its missing parts supplied by reference TRBV2 and TRBJ2-3, is EPEVTQTPSHQVTQMGQEVILRCVPISNHLYFYWYRQILGQKVEFLVSFYNNEISEKSEIFDDQFSVERPDGSNFTLKIRSTKLEDSAMYFCASRPTSGGVRDTQYFGPGTRLTVL.

This chain uses TRBV12-5 with TRBJ2-3; 7 nucleotides line up with TRBD2. V gave up 8 bases and J gave up 2 bases; unmatched junction bases: 4. The CDR3 spans 13 residues. Germline values: CDR1 LGHNT, CDR2 FRNRAP. This CDR3 is CASSGDFTDTQYF. The CDR3 nucleotides are TGTGCTAGTAGCGGGGACTTCACAGATACGCAGTATTTT.